Detailed here is one T cell receptor (beta chain). Antigen specificity is unknown. The data belong to a study of T cell responses to AZD1222 COVID-19 vaccine. Study-level results: The donor group comprised mostly white British people and more females; the analysis possibly underestimated clonal diversity. Only a handful of AZD1222 recipients were seropositive at baseline.

Data came from immunoSEQ multiplex PCR; TCRdb stores just in-frame clones and leaves some out. The repertoire consists of over 130,000 clones, with about 90% occurring once and the leading ten covering roughly 7.5%. The CDR3 runs to 13 residues. V lost 6 bases to trimming and J lost 4 bases, with 12 bases between them. CDR1 is LNHDA and CDR2 is SQIVND in the germline V gene (reference sequence). This specimen was peripheral blood, taken 28 days after the second dose of the MenACWY control vaccine. The sequence derives from an adult who received the MenACWY meningococcal vaccine as a control. This rearrangement joins TRBV19 to TRBJ1-2; D unclear. This CDR3 is CASSPSRAYGYTF. CDR3 coding DNA: TGTGCCAGTAGCCCCTCTCGAGCCTATGGCTACACCTTC.